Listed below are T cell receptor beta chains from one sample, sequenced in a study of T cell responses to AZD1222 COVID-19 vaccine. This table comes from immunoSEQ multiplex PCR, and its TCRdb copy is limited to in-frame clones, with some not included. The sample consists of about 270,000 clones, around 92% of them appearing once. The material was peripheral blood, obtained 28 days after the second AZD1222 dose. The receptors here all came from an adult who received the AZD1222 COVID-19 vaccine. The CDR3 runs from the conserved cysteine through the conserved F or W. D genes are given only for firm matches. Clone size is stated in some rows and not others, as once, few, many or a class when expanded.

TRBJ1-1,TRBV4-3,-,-,TGCGCCAGCAGCCAAATAGGGGGGGGCGCGAACACTGAAGCTTTCTTT,CASSQIGGGANTEAFF
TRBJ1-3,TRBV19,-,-,TGTGCCGCCCAGAGGGGTTTTGGAAACACCATATATTTT,CAAQRGFGNTIYF
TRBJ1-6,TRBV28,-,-,TGTGCCAGCAGTCCGGGGGCTGAGGGAGCCCTCCACTTT,CASSPGAEGALHF
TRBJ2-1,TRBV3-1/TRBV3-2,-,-,TGTGCCAGCAGCCAAGGACTAGCCTACAATGAGCAGTTCTTC,CASSQGLAYNEQFF
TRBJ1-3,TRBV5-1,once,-,TGCGCCAGCAGCTTAGACCCCAAAAACACCATATATTTT,CASSLDPKNTIYF
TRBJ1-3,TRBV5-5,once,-,TGTGCCAGCAGCTTGGTTGGCAGGCCCAGCTCTGGAAACACCATATATTTT,CASSLVGRPSSGNTIYF
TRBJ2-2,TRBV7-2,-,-,TGTGCCAGCAGCTTAGCAGGGACTCAGACCGGGGAGCTGTTTTTT,CASSLAGTQTGELFF
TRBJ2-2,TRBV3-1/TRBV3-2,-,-,TGTGCCAGCAGCCAAAGTGGCGGGGAGCTGTTTTTT,CASSQSGGELFF
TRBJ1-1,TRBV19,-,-,TGTGCCAGTAGTATAGGGCCGGCCACGAACACTGAAGCTTTCTTT,CASSIGPATNTEAFF
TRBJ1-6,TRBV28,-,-,TGTGCCAGCAGGGAGGGAGCCTATAATTCACCCCTCCACTTT,CASREGAYNSPLHF
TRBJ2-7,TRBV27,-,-,TGTGCCAGCAGTTTAGCGAACAGGGTCTACGAGCAGTACTTC,CASSLANRVYEQYF
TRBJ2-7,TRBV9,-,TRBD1,TGTGCCAGCAGCGTAGGGGGACAGGGGATCCACGAGCAGTACTTC,CASSVGGQGIHEQYF
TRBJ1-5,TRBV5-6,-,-,TGTGCCAGCAGCTCATACGAGGCCGGGAGGGAAGCCCAGCATTTT,CASSSYEAGREAQHF
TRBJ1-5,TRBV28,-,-,TGTGCCAGCAGCCCCGTGATAATTCAGCCCCAGCATTTT,CASSPVIIQPQHF
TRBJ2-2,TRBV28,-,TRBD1,TGTGCCAGCAGTTTCGGACAGGAGACCGGGGAGCTGTTTTTT,CASSFGQETGELFF